The 15 T cell receptor beta chains below come from one sample, sequenced in a study of tumor and adjacent non-tumor tissue in lung cancer. Three rounds of nested PCR, following a modified ARM-PCR protocol, produced the TCRbeta library. MiXCR, applied by TCRdb to the multiplex PCR reads, yields one record per CDR3 protein. Counted here are some 80,000 distinct CDR3 sequences, around three quarters occurring once; the ten biggest clones make up 21%. No cell sorting was done before RNA was extracted from the tissue. More than 3 cm separated this lung sample from the edge of the tumor. The material sequenced was distant non-tumor lung tissue. These receptors came from a woman aged 50 to 60 with non-small cell lung cancer.

A word on this clonotype: The junction shows a germline mismatch at one end, possibly a read error. As DNA, the CDR3 is TGCGCCAGCAGCTCGCTAATGCTGAGAACTGAAGCTTTCTTT. This gives the protein CASSSLMLRTEAFF. V usage is TRBV11-2 and J usage is TRBJ1-1, with unresolved D. CDR3 length: 14 amino acids. Germline CDR1 is SGHAT and CDR2 is FQNNGV.

Of note for this clonotype: At one end the junction does not follow the germline gene, possibly because of a read error. The chain uses TRBV5-1 and TRBJ2-2; 7 bases are a match to TRBD1. This CDR3 comprises 14 residues. CDR1 and CDR2 from the germline V gene are SGHRS and YFSETQ. CDR3: CTSSRTGNTGELFF. CDR3 coding DNA: TGCACCAGCAGCCGGACAGGTAACACTGGGGAGCTGTTTTTT. Complete variable domain (other parts from reference TRBV5-1 and TRBJ2-2): KAGVTQTPRYLIKTRGQQVTLSCSPISGHRSVSWYQQTPGQGLQFLFEYFSETQRNKGNFPGRFSGRQFSNSRSEMNVSTLELGDSALYLCTSSRTGNTGELFFGEGSRLTVL.

Concerning this clonotype itself: One end of the junction varies from germline; a read error may be responsible. The chain is built from TRBV24-1 and TRBJ2-1, with TRBD2 identical over 7 bases. The CDR3 covers 16 residues. Germline-derived CDR1 and CDR2 are KGHDR and SFDVKD. Here the CDR3 DNA reads TGTGCCACCAGAGATTTGAGGACTAGAGGTACGAATGAGCAGTTCTTC. Translation: CATRDLRTRGTNEQFF.

On this clonotype itself: The junction shows a germline mismatch at one end, possibly a read error. The chain combines TRBV6-5 with TRBJ2-3; either TRBD1 or TRBD2 may supply D (6 bases each). Per the germline V gene, CDR1 is MNHEY and CDR2 is SVGAGI. There are 16 residues in the CDR3. This CDR3 reads CASSSLWGASTGTQYF. DNA of the CDR3: TGCGCCAGCAGCTCCCTTTGGGGGGCGAGCACAGGTACGCAGTATTTT.

As to this clonotype: A read error is likely, as this CDR3 ends without the conserved phenylalanine or tryptophan. The DNA is left out, because the CDR3 cannot be placed on it with certainty; the CDR3 is given as TCRdb lists it. This chain joins TRBV11-2 and TRBJ2-3; the DNA was not compared with TRBD1, the D call given in the table. The germline V gene encodes CDR1 SGHAT and CDR2 FQNNGV. 15 amino acids form the CDR3, both terminal residues included. CDR3 residues: CASSLGPPGDHTRYI.

Remarks on this clonotype: The junction and the germline gene differ at one end; a read error may be behind it. This chain uses TRBV19 with TRBJ1-5; D is possibly TRBD1 (5 bases). The CDR3 extends over 16 amino acids. Per the germline V gene, CDR1 is LNHDA and CDR2 is SQIVND (reference sequence). In nucleotides, the CDR3 is TGTACCAGTAGTAACGCGCGCGAGCTCGGGGGGCAGCCCCAGCATTTT. Its protein product is CTSSNARELGGQPQHF.

Note on this clonotype: A read error may produce the germline difference seen at one junction end. This chain uses TRBV12-3 or TRBV12-4 with TRBJ2-2; 7 bases fit TRBD1. The CDR3 spans 16 residues. CDR3 DNA sequence: TGTGCCAGCAGTTCAGTGACAGGGACGAACACCGGGGAGTTGTTTTTT. Protein product: CASSSVTGTNTGELFF.

The chain couples TRBV4-2 to TRBJ2-5, with 8 bases lining up with TRBD1. V was clipped by 2 bases and J by 5 bases; unmatched bases: 7. This CDR3 spans 15 amino acids. CDR1 is LGHNA and CDR2 is YNFKEQ in the germline V gene. Here the CDR3 DNA reads TGTGCCAGCAGCCAAAGGAGGACAGGGCACGAGACCCAGTACTTC. This codes for CASSQRRTGHETQYF.

A note on this clonotype: Here the CDR3 omits its conserved ending phenylalanine or tryptophan, so a read error is the likely source. The limits of the CDR3 on the DNA are not certain, so only TCRdb's listed CDR3 is given. The CDR3 spells CASSPLEGVRCEQYY. V and J are TRBV11-3 and TRBJ2-7; TRBD1 reflects the table's D call only, with no check against the DNA. CDR1 is SGHNT and CDR2 is YENEEA in the germline V gene. Including both end residues, the CDR3 is 15 amino acids long.

The chain combines TRBV6-2 or TRBV6-3 with TRBJ2-1; D is undetermined. The CDR3 contains 13 residues. The V end lost 7 bases, the J end lost 9 bases, and 16 bases lay between the germline ends. Germline V gene sequence: CDR1 MNHEY, CDR2 SVGEGT. The CDR3 protein is CASTLAPYIEQFF. The CDR3 DNA reads as TGTGCCAGCACTTTAGCCCCTTATATTGAGCAGTTCTTC.

The V call is TRBV14, the J call TRBJ2-2; possibly TRBD1 or TRBD2 for D (5 bases each). The germline V gene encodes CDR1 SGHDN and CDR2 FVKESK. Between the trimmed V and J ends, which lost 8 bases and 10 bases, there was a span of 26 bases. The CDR3 loop spans 16 amino acids. CDR3 nucleotide sequence: TGTGCCAGCGGTCTTCAGGGACCTCTTATGAGCGAGGAGCTGTTTTTT. It is translated as CASGLQGPLMSEELFF.

With respect to this clonotype: Since the CDR3 does not end with the conserved phenylalanine or tryptophan, this likely comes from a read error. The DNA is left out, because the CDR3 cannot be placed on it with certainty; the CDR3 is given as TCRdb lists it. V and J are TRBV11-3 and TRBJ2-7; the table's D call of TRBD1 was not tested on the DNA. Germline CDR1 is SGHNT and CDR2 is YENEEA. Counting both end residues, the CDR3 totals 12 amino acids. Here the CDR3 reads CASSPGNGERYL.

As regards this clonotype: One end of the junction varies from germline; a read error may be responsible. This chain connects TRBV6-2 or TRBV6-3 to TRBJ2-1; D gene unclear. This CDR3 comprises 15 residues. The germline CDR1 and CDR2 sequences are MNHEY and SVGEGT. The CDR3: CASSSAEPSCNEQFF. DNA for the CDR3: TGTGCCAGCAGTTCCGCAGAGCCCTCCTGCAATGAGCAGTTCTTC.

This clonotype showed up many times. The chain employs TRBV19 and TRBJ2-1, with 8 bases aligning to TRBD2. The CDR3 length is 16 residues. J was trimmed by 2 bases and V by 3 bases; bases with no gene match: 6. CDR1 LNHDA and CDR2 SQIVND come from the germline V gene (reference sequence). CDR3 amino acids: CASSIGGLAPYNEQFF. Written as DNA, the CDR3 is TGTGCCAGTAGTATCGGTGGACTAGCCCCCTACAATGAGCAGTTCTTC.

Concerning this clonotype itself: A much larger clone lies one base from this, so it may be a read error. This chain joins TRBV5-8 and TRBJ1-2; 7 nucleotides agree with TRBD1. The CDR3 has 13 residues. From germline, CDR1 is SGHTS and CDR2 YDEGEE. As DNA, the CDR3 is TGTGCCAGCAGCTCTCAGACAGGGAAGGGCTACGCCTTC. Its translation: CASSSQTGKGYAF.